Included here is one T cell receptor beta chain sequence, with context. Its target is not known. TCRdb called the reads again in MiXCR, with one record for every CDR3 protein. The table has about 130,000 distinct CDR3 sequences, more than 30% seen once. This sample was included in a study of T cell repertoires in cytomegalovirus infection. The source was CD8+ T cells from cultured PBMCs, collected from culture after CMV antigen stimulation. This TCR was sampled from a human donor in good health (CMV status not recorded). Some clones in this sample may be carry-over from other donors' samples.

CDR3 region: CASSLSGTSSYEQYF. For the CDR3, the DNA is TGTGCCAGCAGTCTTTCCGGGACTAGCTCCTACGAGCAGTACTTC. This rearrangement joins TRBV27 to TRBJ2-7; TRBD2 matches 8 bases. The germline V gene encodes CDR1 MNHEY and CDR2 SMNVEV (reference sequence). Unmatched junction bases numbered 6, after V lost 5 bases and J lost 0 bases. There are 15 residues in the CDR3.